A selection of T cell receptor beta chains follows, all from one sample in a study of vaccination effects on CD4 cells after COVID-19. Their antigens are not known. Libraries were prepared by immunoSEQ multiplex PCR; TCRdb keeps only in-frame clonotypes and omits some of them. The sample consists of about 45,000 clones, around 79% of them appearing once. The material was CD4+ T cells from PBMCs cultured with a peptide pool, obtained before COVID-19 vaccination. The receptors shown here come from a human donor who had a prior SARS-CoV-2 infection. Both conserved end residues are part of each CDR3. The D gene is left open where the match is weak. A row's size may be missing; if present it is once, few, many or a size class.

abundance	v_gene	j_gene	d_gene	CDR3nt	CDR3aa
NA	TRBV9	TRBJ2-1	NA	TGTGCCAGCAGCAGGGATACCTACAATGAGCAGTTCTTC	CASSRDTYNEQFF
NA	TRBV10-3	TRBJ2-1	NA	TGTGCCATCAGTGAATTTCAGAACAATGAGCAGTTCTTC	CAISEFQNNEQFF
NA	TRBV19	TRBJ2-7	TRBD2	TGTGCCAGTAGTAGCGGGGGGACCCCTTCCTACGAGCAGTACTTC	CASSSGGTPSYEQYF
NA	TRBV2	TRBJ2-7	NA	TGTGCCAGCAGTGGAGGGGCCTCACCCTACGAGCAGTACTTC	CASSGGASPYEQYF
NA	TRBV5-6	TRBJ2-5	TRBD1	TGTGCCAGCAGCTTGTTTGTCGGGACAGGGGAGCAAGAGACCCAGTACTTC	CASSLFVGTGEQETQYF
NA	TRBV19	TRBJ2-1	NA	TGTGCCAGTAGTACACACAGCGCCATGGGGCAGTTCTTC	CASSTHSAMGQFF
NA	TRBV6-1	TRBJ2-7	TRBD2	TGTGCCAGCAGTGACCATTCTTGGGCTAGCGGGGGATACGAGCAGTACTTC	CASSDHSWASGGYEQYF
NA	TRBV4-1	TRBJ1-1	NA	TGCGCCAGCAGCCAAGATAATCTGGGGGCGAACACTGAAGCTTTCTTT	CASSQDNLGANTEAFF
few	TRBV5-1	TRBJ2-2	NA	TGCGCCAGCAGCTCCGACCGGGTGGGGGAGCTGTTTTTT	CASSSDRVGELFF
few	TRBV6-5	TRBJ1-3	TRBD1	TGTGCCAGCAGTTACGGGACAGTGCGCGGAAACACCATATATTTT	CASSYGTVRGNTIYF
NA	TRBV10-3	TRBJ2-1	NA	TGTGCCATCAGTGAGTCGGCCGGGCGGCTCGGATATGAGCAGTTCTTC	CAISESAGRLGYEQFF
NA	TRBV6-2/TRBV6-3	TRBJ2-1	NA	TGTGCCAGCAGTTTACAGGGAGGATCGTGGTTCAATGAGCAGTTCTTC	CASSLQGGSWFNEQFF
NA	TRBV5-1	TRBJ1-1	NA	TGCGCCAGCAGCGCCCGGGAGGACACTGAAGCTTTCTTT	CASSAREDTEAFF
NA	TRBV6-5	TRBJ2-3	NA	TGTGCCAGCAGTTCGCCGGCAGGGCGCACAGATACGCAGTATTTT	CASSSPAGRTDTQYF
NA	TRBV6-5	TRBJ1-1	NA	TGTGCCAGCAGTATCACAAGGAGTGACACTGAAGCTTTCTTT	CASSITRSDTEAFF
NA	TRBV18	TRBJ2-7	TRBD1	TGTGCCAGCCCGGGACAGCGCAGCTCCTACGAGCAGTACTTC	CASPGQRSSYEQYF
NA	TRBV24-1	TRBJ2-3	TRBD2	TGTGCCACCAGTGACCCAGCGGGGGCGGGAGATACGCAGTATTTT	CATSDPAGAGDTQYF
NA	TRBV3-1/TRBV3-2	TRBJ1-6	NA	TGTGCCAGCAGCCAAGGGGCGGGGGGCTCACCCCTCCACTTT	CASSQGAGGSPLHF
NA	TRBV14	TRBJ1-1	NA	TGTGCCAGCAGCCAAGGGTTTTTGTGGGAGTCTGAAGCTTTCTTT	CASSQGFLWESEAFF
NA	TRBV2	TRBJ1-2	NA	TGTGCCAGCAGTGAATCCCAGGGTGGCTACACCTTC	CASSESQGGYTF
NA	TRBV27	TRBJ1-1	TRBD1	TGTGCCAGCCTAGACAGGGCTACGGAGAACACTGAAGCTTTCTTT	CASLDRATENTEAFF
NA	TRBV9	TRBJ1-2	NA	TGTGCCAGCAGCGTAGGTGGGCCGGAGCCAAGAGGCTACACCTTC	CASSVGGPEPRGYTF
few	TRBV4-2	TRBJ2-5	TRBD1	TGTGCCAGCAGCCAAGAATTGCGGGACAGGGGACAGACCCAGTACTTC	CASSQELRDRGQTQYF
NA	TRBV3-1/TRBV3-2	TRBJ1-2	NA	TGTGCCAGCAGCCAAGACCAGGGAATAGGCGGCTACACCTTC	CASSQDQGIGGYTF
once	TRBV19	TRBJ1-4	NA	TGTGCCAGTAGTATAGGCCCTGCAACTAATGAAAAACTGTTTTTT	CASSIGPATNEKLFF
NA	TRBV3-1/TRBV3-2	TRBJ2-1	TRBD2	TGTGCCAGCAGCCTCCAATACCTCAGCGGGGGGCGTATTTTCTTC	CASSLQYLSGGRIFF
NA	TRBV6-2/TRBV6-3	TRBJ2-7	NA	TGTGCCAGCAGCGACGCACGCCCCTACGAGCAGTACTTC	CASSDARPYEQYF
once	TRBV7-2	TRBJ1-1	NA	TGTGCCAGCAGCTTAGATCTCTCGGGGGGGTTCAGGTTTGAAGCTTTCTTT	CASSLDLSGGFRFEAFF
NA	TRBV12-3/TRBV12-4	TRBJ1-2	TRBD1	TGTGCCAGCAGTTCGGGACAGACTTATGGCTACACCTTC	CASSSGQTYGYTF
NA	TRBV5-1	TRBJ1-1	NA	TGCGCCAGCAGCTTGGATCCAGTCGGGGTGAACACTGAAGCTTTCTTT	CASSLDPVGVNTEAFF
NA	TRBV12-3/TRBV12-4	TRBJ1-5	NA	TGTGCCAGCAGTTTAGCGAGTTTTCAGCCCCAGCATTTT	CASSLASFQPQHF
NA	TRBV24-1	TRBJ2-5	TRBD1	TGTGCCACCAGTGATCCCATAACAGGGGTGGCCCAGTACTTC	CATSDPITGVAQYF
few	TRBV29-1	TRBJ1-2	NA	TGCAGCGTTGATAGAGGCTACACCTTC	CSVDRGYTF
NA	TRBV9	TRBJ2-1	TRBD2	TGTGCCAGCAGCGTAGGGACTAGCGGGAGTTCGTATGAGCAGTTCTTC	CASSVGTSGSSYEQFF
few	TRBV21-1	TRBJ2-7	NA	TGTGCCAGCAGCTGCGGACTAGCGGGATCCCCCTACGAGCAGTACTTC	CASSCGLAGSPYEQYF
NA	TRBV10-2	TRBJ1-2	NA	TGCGCCAGCAGTGAGGGGATACAGGGCTACACCTTC	CASSEGIQGYTF
NA	TRBV9	TRBJ2-1	NA	TGTGCCAGCAGCCCCCAGCCCTACAATGAGCAGTTCTTC	CASSPQPYNEQFF
NA	TRBV5-5	TRBJ1-1	NA	TGTGCCAGCAGCTTGCTGACAGGACAAACTGAAGCTTTCTTT	CASSLLTGQTEAFF
NA	TRBV7-9	TRBJ1-6	NA	TGTGCCAGCAGCGACCGGGACCCTAATAATTCACCCCTCCACTTT	CASSDRDPNNSPLHF
NA	TRBV27	TRBJ1-1	NA	TGTGCCAGCAGCCTCGGGACACCCAACACTGAAGCTTTCTTT	CASSLGTPNTEAFF
NA	TRBV12-3/TRBV12-4	TRBJ2-3	NA	TGTGCCAGCAGGCAAGACTCGAGAAATACGCAGTATTTT	CASRQDSRNTQYF
NA	TRBV6-1	TRBJ1-1	NA	TGTGCCAGCAGTGATAACGGACTGAACACTGAAGCTTTCTTT	CASSDNGLNTEAFF
NA	TRBV7-9	TRBJ1-4	NA	TGTGCCAGCAGCTTGATGACCGGGGAAAAACTGTTTTTT	CASSLMTGEKLFF
NA	TRBV11-2	TRBJ2-3	TRBD2	TGTGCCAGCAGCTTAGTTGTCCTAGCGGGGGGCACAGATACGCAGTATTTT	CASSLVVLAGGTDTQYF